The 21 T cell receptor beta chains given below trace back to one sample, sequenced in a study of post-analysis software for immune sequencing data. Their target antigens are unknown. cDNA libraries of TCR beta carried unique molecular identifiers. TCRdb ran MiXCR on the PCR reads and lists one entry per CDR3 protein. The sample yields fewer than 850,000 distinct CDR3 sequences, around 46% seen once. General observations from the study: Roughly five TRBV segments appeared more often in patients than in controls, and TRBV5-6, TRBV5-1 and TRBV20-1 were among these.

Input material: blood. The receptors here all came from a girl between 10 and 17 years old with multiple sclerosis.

As DNA, the CDR3 is TGTGCCAGCAGCTTAGAGAGGGTCATACCTCCCGGGGGCTACACCTTC. Residues: CASSLERVIPPGGYTF. The chain recombines TRBV7-6 with TRBJ1-2; D is uncertain. The CDR3 spans 16 residues. CDR1 SGHVS and CDR2 FNYEAQ come from the germline V gene. Deletions cut 1 base from V and 8 bases from J, with 20 bases between. The variable domain in full, completed from reference TRBV7-6 and TRBJ1-2, reads GAGVSQSPRYKVTKRGQDVALRCDPISGHVSLYWYRQALGQGPEFLTYFNYEAQQDKSGLPNDRFSAERPEGSISTLTIQRTEQRDSAMYRCASSLERVIPPGGYTFGSGTRLTVV.

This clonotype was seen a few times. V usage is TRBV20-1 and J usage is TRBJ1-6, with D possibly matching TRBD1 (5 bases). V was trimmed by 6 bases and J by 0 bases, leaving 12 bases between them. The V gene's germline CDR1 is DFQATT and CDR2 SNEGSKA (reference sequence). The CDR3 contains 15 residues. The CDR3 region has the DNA TGCAGTGCAATAGGGGCGAGCTCCTATAATTCACCCCTCCACTTT. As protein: CSAIGASSYNSPLHF.

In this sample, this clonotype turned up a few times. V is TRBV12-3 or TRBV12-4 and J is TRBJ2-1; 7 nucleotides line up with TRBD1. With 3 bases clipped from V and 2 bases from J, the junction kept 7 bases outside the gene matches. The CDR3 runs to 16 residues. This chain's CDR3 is CASSFPGTDPYNEQFF. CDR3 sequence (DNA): TGTGCCAGCAGTTTTCCCGGGACAGATCCCTACAATGAGCAGTTCTTC.

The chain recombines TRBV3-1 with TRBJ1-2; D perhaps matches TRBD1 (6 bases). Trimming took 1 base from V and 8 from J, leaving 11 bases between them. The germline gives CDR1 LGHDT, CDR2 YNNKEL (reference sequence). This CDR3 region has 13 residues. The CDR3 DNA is TGTGCCAGCAGCCAAGCCGGACAGTTCGGCTACACCTTC. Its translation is CASSQAGQFGYTF.

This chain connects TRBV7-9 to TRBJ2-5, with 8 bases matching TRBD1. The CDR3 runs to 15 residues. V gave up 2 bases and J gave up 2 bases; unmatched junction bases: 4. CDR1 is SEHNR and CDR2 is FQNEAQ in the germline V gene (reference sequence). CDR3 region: CASSLQGANQETQYF. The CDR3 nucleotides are TGTGCCAGCAGCTTACAGGGGGCGAATCAAGAGACCCAGTACTTC.

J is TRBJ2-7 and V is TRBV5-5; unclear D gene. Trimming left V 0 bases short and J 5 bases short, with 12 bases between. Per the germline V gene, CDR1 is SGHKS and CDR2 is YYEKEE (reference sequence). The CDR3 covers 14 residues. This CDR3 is CASSLARRVHEQYF. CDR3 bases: TGTGCCAGCAGCTTGGCCCGGAGAGTCCACGAGCAGTACTTC.

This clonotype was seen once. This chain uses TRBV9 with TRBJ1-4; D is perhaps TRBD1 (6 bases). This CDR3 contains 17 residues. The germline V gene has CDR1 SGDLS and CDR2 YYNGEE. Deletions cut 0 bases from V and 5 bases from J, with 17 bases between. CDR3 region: CASSVVSGTRRNEKLFF. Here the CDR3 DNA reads TGTGCCAGCAGCGTAGTGTCCGGGACAAGAAGAAATGAAAAACTGTTTTTT.

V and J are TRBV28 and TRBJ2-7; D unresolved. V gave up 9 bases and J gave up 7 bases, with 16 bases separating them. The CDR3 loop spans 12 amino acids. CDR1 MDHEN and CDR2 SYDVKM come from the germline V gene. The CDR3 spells CASRAYFREQYF. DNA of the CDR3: TGTGCCAGTCGGGCCTACTTTCGGGAGCAGTACTTC.

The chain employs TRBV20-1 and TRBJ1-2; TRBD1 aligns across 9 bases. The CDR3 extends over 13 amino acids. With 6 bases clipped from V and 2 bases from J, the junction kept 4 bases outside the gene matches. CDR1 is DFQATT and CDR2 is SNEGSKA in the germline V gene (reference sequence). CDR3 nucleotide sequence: TGCAGTGCCGGGACAGGGACGAACTATGGCTACACCTTC. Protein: CSAGTGTNYGYTF.

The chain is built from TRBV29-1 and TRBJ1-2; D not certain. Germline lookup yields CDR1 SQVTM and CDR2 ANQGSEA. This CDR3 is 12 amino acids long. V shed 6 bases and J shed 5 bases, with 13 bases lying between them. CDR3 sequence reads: CSVDGRGYGYTF. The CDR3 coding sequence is TGCAGCGTAGACGGACGGGGATATGGCTACACCTTC. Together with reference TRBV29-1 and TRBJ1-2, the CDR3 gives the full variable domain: SAVISQKPSRDICQRGTSLTIQCQVDSQVTMMFWYRQQPGQSLTLIATANQGSEATYESGFVIDKFPISRPNLTFSTLTVSNMSPEDSSIYLCSVDGRGYGYTFGSGTRLTVV.

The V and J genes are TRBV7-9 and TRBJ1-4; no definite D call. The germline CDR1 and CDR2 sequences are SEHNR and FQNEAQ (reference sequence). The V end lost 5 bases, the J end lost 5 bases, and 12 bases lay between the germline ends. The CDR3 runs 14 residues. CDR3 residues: CASSPRAGNEKLFF. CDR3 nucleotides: TGTGCCAGCAGCCCTCGGGCGGGGAATGAAAAACTGTTTTTT.

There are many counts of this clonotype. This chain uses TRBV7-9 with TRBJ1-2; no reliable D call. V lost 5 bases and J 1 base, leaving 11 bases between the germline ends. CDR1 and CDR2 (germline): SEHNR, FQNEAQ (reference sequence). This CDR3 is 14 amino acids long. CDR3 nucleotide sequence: TGTGCCAGCAGCCAAGTCGCGGATAACTATGGCTACACCTTC. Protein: CASSQVADNYGYTF.

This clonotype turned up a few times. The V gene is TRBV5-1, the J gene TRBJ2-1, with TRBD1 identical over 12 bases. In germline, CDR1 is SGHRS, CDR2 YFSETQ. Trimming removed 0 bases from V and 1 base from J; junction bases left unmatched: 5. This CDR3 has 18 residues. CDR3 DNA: TGCGCCAGCAGCTTGGGGGACAGGGGGCTCCTGTCCTACAATGAGCAGTTCTTC. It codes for CASSLGDRGLLSYNEQFF. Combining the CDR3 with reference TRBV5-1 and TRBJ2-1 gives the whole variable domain KAGVTQTPRYLIKTRGQQVTLSCSPISGHRSVSWYQQTPGQGLQFLFEYFSETQRNKGNFPGRFSGRQFSNSRSEMNVSTLELGDSALYLCASSLGDRGLLSYNEQFFGPGTRLTVL.

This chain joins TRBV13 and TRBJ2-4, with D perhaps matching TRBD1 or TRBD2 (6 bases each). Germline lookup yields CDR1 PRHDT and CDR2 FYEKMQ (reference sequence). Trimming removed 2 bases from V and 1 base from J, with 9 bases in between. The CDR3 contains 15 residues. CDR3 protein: CASSLRGGAKNIQYF. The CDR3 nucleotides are TGTGCCAGCAGCTTAAGAGGGGGGGCCAAAAACATTCAGTACTTC.

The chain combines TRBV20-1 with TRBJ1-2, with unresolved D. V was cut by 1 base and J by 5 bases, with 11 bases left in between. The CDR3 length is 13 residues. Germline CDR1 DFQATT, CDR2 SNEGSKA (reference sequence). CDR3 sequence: CSARGVSAYGYTF. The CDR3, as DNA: TGCAGTGCTAGAGGCGTCTCTGCATATGGCTACACCTTC.

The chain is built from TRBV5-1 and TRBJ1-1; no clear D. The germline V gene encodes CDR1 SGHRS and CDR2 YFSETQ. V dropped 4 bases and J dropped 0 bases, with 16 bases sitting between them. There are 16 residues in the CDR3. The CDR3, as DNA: TGCGCCAGCAGCCCGGTGGACGGCGGAATGAACACTGAAGCTTTCTTT. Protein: CASSPVDGGMNTEAFF.

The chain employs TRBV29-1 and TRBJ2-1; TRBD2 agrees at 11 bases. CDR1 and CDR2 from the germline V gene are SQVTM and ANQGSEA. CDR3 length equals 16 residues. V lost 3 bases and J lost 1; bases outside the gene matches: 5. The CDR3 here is CSVEGLADPSYNEQFF. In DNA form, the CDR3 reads TGCAGCGTTGAGGGACTAGCGGACCCATCCTACAATGAGCAGTTCTTC.

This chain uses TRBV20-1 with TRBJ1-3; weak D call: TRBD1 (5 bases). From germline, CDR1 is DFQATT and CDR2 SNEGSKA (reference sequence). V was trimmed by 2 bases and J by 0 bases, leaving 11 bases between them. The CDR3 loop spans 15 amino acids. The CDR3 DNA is TGCAGTGCTAGACAGGGCCAGAGCTCTGGAAACACCATATATTTT. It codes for CSARQGQSSGNTIYF.

The CDR3 nucleotides read TGTGCCACCAGTGATTCCCACTCCTACGAGCAGTACTTC. It yields the protein CATSDSHSYEQYF. The gene calls are TRBV24-1 and TRBJ2-7; D remains ambiguous. V was clipped by 2 bases and J by 0 bases, with 4 bases between them. Germline loops: CDR1 KGHDR, CDR2 SFDVKD. CDR3 length: 13 residues.

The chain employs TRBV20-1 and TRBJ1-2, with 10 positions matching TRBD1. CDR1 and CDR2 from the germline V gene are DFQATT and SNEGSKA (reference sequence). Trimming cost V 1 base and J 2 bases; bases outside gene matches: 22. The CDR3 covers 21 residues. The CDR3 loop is CSARGTTGGDFHHRLNYGYTF. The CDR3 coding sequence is TGCAGTGCTAGAGGGACGACAGGGGGCGATTTCCACCATCGTCTAAACTATGGCTACACCTTC.

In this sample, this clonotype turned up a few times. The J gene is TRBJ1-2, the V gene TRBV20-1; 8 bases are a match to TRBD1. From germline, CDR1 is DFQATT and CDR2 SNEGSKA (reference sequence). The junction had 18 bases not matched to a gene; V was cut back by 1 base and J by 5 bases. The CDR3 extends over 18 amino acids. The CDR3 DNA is TGCAGTGCTAGAGTAATCGGTGGGGGTCTTGACAGGGGATATGGCTACACCTTC. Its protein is CSARVIGGGLDRGYGYTF.